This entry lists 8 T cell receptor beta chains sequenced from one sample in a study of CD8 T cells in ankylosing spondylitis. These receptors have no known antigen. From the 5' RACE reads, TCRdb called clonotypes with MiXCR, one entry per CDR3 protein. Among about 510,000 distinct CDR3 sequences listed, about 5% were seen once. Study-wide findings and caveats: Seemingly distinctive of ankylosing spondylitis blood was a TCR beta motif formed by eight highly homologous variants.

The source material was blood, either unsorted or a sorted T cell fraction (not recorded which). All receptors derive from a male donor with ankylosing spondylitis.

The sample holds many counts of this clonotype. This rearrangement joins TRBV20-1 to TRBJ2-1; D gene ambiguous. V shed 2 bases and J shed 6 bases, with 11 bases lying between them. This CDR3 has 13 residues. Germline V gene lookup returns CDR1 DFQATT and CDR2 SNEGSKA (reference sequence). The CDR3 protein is CSARFPGTNEQFF. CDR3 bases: TGCAGTGCTAGATTTCCGGGCACCAATGAGCAGTTCTTC.

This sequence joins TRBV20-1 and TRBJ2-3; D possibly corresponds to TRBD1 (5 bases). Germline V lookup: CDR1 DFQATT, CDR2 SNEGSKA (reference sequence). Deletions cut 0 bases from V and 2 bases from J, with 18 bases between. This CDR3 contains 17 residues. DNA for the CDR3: TGCAGTGCTAGAGATTGGGCCCAGGGATCCCCCACAGATACGCAGTATTTT. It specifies CSARDWAQGSPTDTQYF.

CDR3 region: CATSDVHNEQFF. DNA of the CDR3: TGTGCCACCAGTGACGTACACAATGAGCAGTTCTTC. This chain links TRBV24-1 with TRBJ2-1, with D hard to call. CDR1 is KGHDR and CDR2 is SFDVKD in the germline V gene. This CDR3 region has 12 residues. The ends were cut back, 4 bases at V and 5 bases at J, with 5 bases in the middle.

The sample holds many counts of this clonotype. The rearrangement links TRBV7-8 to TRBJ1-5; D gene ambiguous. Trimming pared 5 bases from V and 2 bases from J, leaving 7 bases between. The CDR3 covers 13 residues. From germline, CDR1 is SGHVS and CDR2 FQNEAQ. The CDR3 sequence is CASSRDGNQPQHF. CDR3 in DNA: TGTGCCAGCAGCCGAGACGGCAATCAGCCCCAGCATTTT. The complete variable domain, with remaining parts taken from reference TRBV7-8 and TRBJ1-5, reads GAGVSQSPRYKVAKRGQDVALRCDPISGHVSLFWYQQALGQGPEFLTYFQNEAQLDKSGLPSDRFFAERPEGSVSTLKIQRTQQEDSAVYLCASSRDGNQPQHFGDGTRLSIL.

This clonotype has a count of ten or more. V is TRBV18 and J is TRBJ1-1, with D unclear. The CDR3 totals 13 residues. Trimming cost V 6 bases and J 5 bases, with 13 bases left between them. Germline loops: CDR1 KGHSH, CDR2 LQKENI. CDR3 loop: CASSPTDGTEAFF. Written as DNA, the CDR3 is TGTGCCAGCTCCCCTACAGACGGGACTGAAGCTTTCTTT. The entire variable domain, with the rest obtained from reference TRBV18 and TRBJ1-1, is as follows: NAGVMQNPRHLVRRRGQEARLRCSPMKGHSHVYWYRQLPEEGLKFMVYLQKENIIDESGMPKERFSAEFPKEGPSILRIQQVVRGDSAAYFCASSPTDGTEAFFGQGTRLTVV.

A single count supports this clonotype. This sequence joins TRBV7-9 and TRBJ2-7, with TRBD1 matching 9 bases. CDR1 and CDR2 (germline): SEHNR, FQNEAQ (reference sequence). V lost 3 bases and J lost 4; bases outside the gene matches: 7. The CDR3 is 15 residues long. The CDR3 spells CASSLEDRGPYEQYF. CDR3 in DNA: TGTGCCAGCAGCTTGGAGGACAGGGGTCCATACGAGCAGTACTTC.

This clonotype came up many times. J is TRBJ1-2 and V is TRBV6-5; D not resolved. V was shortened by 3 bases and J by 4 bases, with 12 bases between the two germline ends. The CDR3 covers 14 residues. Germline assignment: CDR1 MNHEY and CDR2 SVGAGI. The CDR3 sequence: CASSYRESGYGYTF. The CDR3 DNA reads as TGTGCCAGCAGTTATAGGGAATCGGGCTATGGCTACACCTTC.

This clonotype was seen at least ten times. This chain's CDR3 is CASRLRGGDTDTQYF. As DNA, the CDR3 is TGTGCCAGCAGATTACGGGGCGGAGACACAGATACGCAGTATTTT. The chain employs TRBV28 and TRBJ2-3; D is perhaps TRBD1 or TRBD2 (5 bases each). This CDR3 spans 15 amino acids. With 6 bases removed from V and 2 bases from J, the gap between germline ends came to 15 bases. The germline V gene encodes CDR1 MDHEN and CDR2 SYDVKM.